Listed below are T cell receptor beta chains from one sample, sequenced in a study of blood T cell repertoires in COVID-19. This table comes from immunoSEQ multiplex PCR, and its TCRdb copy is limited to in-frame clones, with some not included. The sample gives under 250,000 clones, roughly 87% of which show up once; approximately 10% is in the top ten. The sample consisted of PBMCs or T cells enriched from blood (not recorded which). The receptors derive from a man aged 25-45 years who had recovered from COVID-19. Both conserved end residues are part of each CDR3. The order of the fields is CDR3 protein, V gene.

cdr3_aa: CAISETRGLEQYF
v_call: TRBV10-3

cdr3_aa: CASSFRDRDLYEQYF
v_call: TRBV5-6

cdr3_aa: CASSRGGKGYSNQPQHF
v_call: TRBV19

cdr3_aa: CASSLRDSYEQYF
v_call: TRBV14

cdr3_aa: CASSLGSSYNEQFF
v_call: TRBV10-2

cdr3_aa: CASSPDKNTEAFF
v_call: TRBV21-1

cdr3_aa: CASSPQGLLAGGETQYF
v_call: TRBV5-1

cdr3_aa: CASSQGPSQVVEQYF
v_call: TRBV4-3

cdr3_aa: CASSLRGENTEAFF
v_call: TRBV27

cdr3_aa: CASSLATGVAEAFF
v_call: TRBV7-8

cdr3_aa: CASSYSGHEQYF
v_call: TRBV6-5

cdr3_aa: CASSLVPLYNEQFF
v_call: TRBV7-2

cdr3_aa: CASSQGGRREKLFF
v_call: TRBV4-3